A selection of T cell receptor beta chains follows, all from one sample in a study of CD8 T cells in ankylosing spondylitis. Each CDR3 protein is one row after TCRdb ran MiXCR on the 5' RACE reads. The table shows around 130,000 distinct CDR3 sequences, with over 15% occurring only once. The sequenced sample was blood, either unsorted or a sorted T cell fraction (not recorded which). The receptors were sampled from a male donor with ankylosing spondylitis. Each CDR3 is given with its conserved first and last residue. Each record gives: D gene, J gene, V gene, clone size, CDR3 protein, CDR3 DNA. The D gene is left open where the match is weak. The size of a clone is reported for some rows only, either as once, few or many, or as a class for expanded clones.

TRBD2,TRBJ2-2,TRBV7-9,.,CASRPSGRAVDGELFF,TGTGCCAGCAGACCTAGCGGGAGGGCCGTTGACGGGGAGCTGTTTTTT
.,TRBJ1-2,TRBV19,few,CASWAGDGYTF,TGTGCCAGTTGGGCAGGAGATGGCTACACCTTC
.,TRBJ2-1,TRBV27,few,CASTSTEFYNEQFF,TGTGCCAGCACCTCAACGGAGTTCTACAATGAGCAGTTCTTC
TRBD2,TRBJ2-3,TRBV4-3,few,CASSQVAGGWNTQYF,TGCGCCAGCAGCCAAGTAGCGGGAGGGTGGAATACGCAGTATTTT
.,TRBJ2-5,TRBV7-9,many,CASSFPKETQYF,TGTGCCAGCAGCTTCCCCAAAGAGACCCAGTACTTC
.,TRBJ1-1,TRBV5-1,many,CASSSGSTEAFF,TGCGCCAGCAGTTCTGGGAGCACTGAAGCTTTCTTT
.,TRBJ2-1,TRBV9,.,CASSVDGEDSYNEQFF,TGTGCCAGCAGCGTGGATGGAGAAGACTCCTACAATGAGCAGTTCTTC
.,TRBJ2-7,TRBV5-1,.,CASSWGAPYEQYF,TGCGCCAGCAGCTGGGGGGCCCCCTACGAGCAGTACTTC
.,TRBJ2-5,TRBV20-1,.,CSAVDPPETLYF,TGCAGTGCTGTGGACCCTCCTGAGACCCTGTACTTC
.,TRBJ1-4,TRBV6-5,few,CASSSLWQGGNEKLFF,TGTGCCAGCAGTTCCCTATGGCAGGGAGGGAATGAAAAACTGTTTTTT
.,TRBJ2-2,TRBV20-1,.,CSGRLSGRGELFF,TGCAGTGGCCGACTAAGCGGGCGCGGGGAGCTGTTTTTT